A selection of T cell receptor beta chains follows, all from one sample in a study of shared clonotypes between healthy human individuals. Assay used: immunoSEQ multiplex PCR; TCRdb lists only in-frame clones, some missing. The sample has some 790,000 clones; around 70% are singletons. The specimen sequenced was memory CD4+ T cells sorted from blood. The origin of the receptors is a woman aged 30 to 39 in good health. Both conserved end residues are part of each CDR3. A D gene is named only where the DNA matches it firmly. Clone size, where shown, is once, few, many, or a class for clones that have expanded.

CATSGRAYEQYF	TGTGCCACTAGCGGGAGGGCCTACGAGCAGTACTTC	12	TRBJ2-7	NA	TRBV21-1	NA
CASSRDRTYNEQFF	TGTGCCAGCAGTCGGGACAGGACCTACAATGAGCAGTTCTTC	14	TRBJ2-1	NA	TRBV2	TRBD1
CASSITTGDYEQYF	TGTGCCAGTAGTATCACCACAGGGGACTACGAGCAGTACTTC	14	TRBJ2-7	NA	TRBV19	TRBD1
CASTGINEQFF	TGTGCCAGCACAGGGATCAATGAGCAGTTCTTC	11	TRBJ2-1	NA	TRBV28	NA
CASSEGPTGTTYEQYF	TGCGCCAGCAGCGAGGGACCGACCGGGACTACCTACGAGCAGTACTTC	16	TRBJ2-7	NA	TRBV5-1	TRBD2
CASSLEGSREKLFF	TGCGCCAGCAGCTTGGAAGGGTCGAGAGAAAAACTGTTTTTT	14	TRBJ1-4	few	TRBV5-1	NA
CASSYRDSYEQYF	TGTGCCAGCAGTTACCGGGACTCCTACGAGCAGTACTTC	13	TRBJ2-7	NA	TRBV6-6	NA
CASSSTQGIETQYF	TGTGCCAGCAGCTCGACCCAGGGGATAGAGACCCAGTACTTC	14	TRBJ2-5	few	TRBV5-4	NA
CASSLVLASANEQFF	TGTGCCAGCAGCTTAGTTTTGGCTAGCGCCAATGAGCAGTTCTTC	15	TRBJ2-1	NA	TRBV11-2	NA
CASGQGRTEAFF	TGTGCCAGCGGGCAGGGGAGGACTGAAGCTTTCTTT	12	TRBJ1-1	once	TRBV6-5	NA
CATSRGSVQATDTQYF	TGTGCCACCAGCAGGGGCTCGGTCCAAGCAACAGATACGCAGTATTTT	16	TRBJ2-3	NA	TRBV15	NA
CASSRGTTDTQYF	TGTGCCAGCAGCCGGGGTACCACAGATACGCAGTATTTT	13	TRBJ2-3	once	TRBV7-9	NA
CASSYKDATEAFF	TGTGCCAGCAGTTACAAGGACGCCACTGAAGCTTTCTTT	13	TRBJ1-1	NA	TRBV6-6	NA
CASSLEGGYSYNEQFF	TGTGCCAGCAGTTTAGAAGGGGGATACTCCTACAATGAGCAGTTCTTC	16	TRBJ2-1	NA	TRBV28	NA
CASRRGTDQETQYF	TGTGCCAGCAGGAGAGGCACAGACCAAGAGACCCAGTACTTC	14	TRBJ2-5	NA	TRBV28	NA
CSVHRVLNTEAFF	TGCAGCGTCCACAGGGTTTTGAACACTGAAGCTTTCTTT	13	TRBJ1-1	NA	TRBV29-1	NA
CASSLSWGSNQPQHF	TGTGCCAGCAGCTTATCGTGGGGGAGCAATCAGCCCCAGCATTTT	15	TRBJ1-5	NA	TRBV7-8	NA
CASSDPQRTQVWPQHF	TGCGCCAGCAGTGACCCTCAGCGTACCCAGGTCTGGCCCCAGCATTTT	16	TRBJ1-5	NA	TRBV10-2	NA
CASSGLAVGDTQYF	TGCGCCAGCAGCGGACTAGCGGTCGGAGATACGCAGTATTTT	14	TRBJ2-3	NA	TRBV5-1	TRBD2
CASREGSDQPQHF	TGTGCCAGCAGGGAGGGGTCCGATCAGCCCCAGCATTTT	13	TRBJ1-5	NA	TRBV28	NA
CASSSGLGAGARETQYF	TGTGCCAGCAGTTCCGGACTGGGGGCGGGAGCTCGGGAGACCCAGTACTTC	17	TRBJ2-5	NA	TRBV25-1	NA
CASSPRAEYTEAFF	TGTGCCAGCTCACCACGGGCGGAGTACACTGAAGCTTTCTTT	14	TRBJ1-1	NA	TRBV18	NA
CASSIIPRVPGELFF	TGTGCCAGTAGTATCATCCCAAGGGTTCCTGGGGAGCTGTTTTTT	15	TRBJ2-2	NA	TRBV19	NA
CASSLAGTVPSYEQYF	TGTGCCAGCAGCTTAGCCGGGACCGTTCCTAGCTACGAGCAGTACTTC	16	TRBJ2-7	NA	TRBV11-2	NA
CASKIPRGRPYGYTF	TGTGCCAGCAAGATTCCGAGGGGCCGTCCCTATGGCTACACCTTC	15	TRBJ1-2	NA	TRBV21-1	NA
CASSLGTGRDEQFF	TGTGCCAGCAGCTTAGGGACAGGGAGGGATGAGCAGTTCTTC	14	TRBJ2-1	NA	TRBV5-4	TRBD1
CASSLFGENTEAFF	TGCGCCAGCAGCTTGTTTGGGGAGAACACTGAAGCTTTCTTT	14	TRBJ1-1	NA	TRBV5-1	NA
CASSLETGGARDTQYF	TGTGCCAGCAGCTTAGAAACGGGGGGGGCCCGGGATACGCAGTATTTT	16	TRBJ2-3	NA	TRBV7-6	TRBD2
CASSQHGQALETQYF	TGCGCCAGCAGCCAACACGGACAGGCCTTGGAGACCCAGTACTTC	15	TRBJ2-5	NA	TRBV4-1	TRBD1
CASLPAGGRDTEAFF	TGTGCCAGCCTACCCGCAGGGGGAAGGGACACTGAAGCTTTCTTT	15	TRBJ1-1	NA	TRBV19	TRBD1
CASSLARRFSGNTIYF	TGTGCCAGCAGCTTGGCCCGACGGTTCTCTGGAAACACCATATATTTT	16	TRBJ1-3	NA	TRBV5-6	NA
CASGLANTGELFF	TGTGCCAGTGGACTAGCGAACACCGGGGAGCTGTTTTTT	13	TRBJ2-2	NA	TRBV19	TRBD2
CAISVGGAGTQYF	TGTGCCATCTCGGTGGGGGGAGCCGGGACCCAGTACTTC	13	TRBJ2-5	NA	TRBV10-3	NA
CASSKGLLTDTQYF	TGTGCCAGCAGTAAAGGACTGCTCACAGATACGCAGTATTTT	14	TRBJ2-3	once	TRBV28	NA
CASIDSVGANGYTF	TGTGCCAGCATAGATTCCGTGGGGGCGAATGGCTACACCTTC	14	TRBJ1-2	NA	TRBV6-5	NA
CASSLHSVSEKLFF	TGTGCCAGCAGTCTACACTCCGTTTCGGAAAAACTGTTTTTT	14	TRBJ1-4	NA	TRBV6-5	NA
CSVTVVQGPTYNEQFF	TGCAGCGTCACAGTGGTCCAGGGACCCACCTACAATGAGCAGTTCTTC	16	TRBJ2-1	NA	TRBV29-1	NA
CASSGGLAGGTGELFF	TGTGCCAGCAGCGGGGGACTAGCGGGAGGAACCGGGGAGCTGTTTTTT	16	TRBJ2-2	NA	TRBV11-2	TRBD2
CASTRHQTDQETQYF	TGTGCCAGCACCCGACATCAGACAGATCAAGAGACCCAGTACTTC	15	TRBJ2-5	NA	TRBV28	NA
CASSSQGGQGYEQYF	TGTGCCAGCAGCTCCCAGGGAGGTCAAGGCTACGAGCAGTACTTC	15	TRBJ2-7	NA	TRBV7-2	NA
CATAPVGDTGELFF	TGTGCCACCGCCCCCGTCGGGGACACCGGGGAGCTGTTTTTT	14	TRBJ2-2	NA	TRBV7-2	NA
CASSIGGEHRGAVF	TGTGCCAGCAGCATAGGCGGCGAACACCGGGGAGCTGTTTTT	14	TRBJ2-2	NA	TRBV21-1	NA
CASRVRQGARETQYF	TGTGCCAGCAGGGTTCGACAGGGGGCGAGAGAGACCCAGTACTTC	15	TRBJ2-5	many	TRBV2	TRBD1
CASSQEFTLDTQYF	TGTGCCAGCAGCCAAGAGTTTACTTTGGATACGCAGTATTTT	14	TRBJ2-3	NA	TRBV4-2	NA
CASSLLDSIKAFF	TGTGCCAGCAGTTTACTCGACAGTATCAAAGCTTTCTTT	13	TRBJ1-1	NA	TRBV28	NA
CASSLGLAGSDEQYF	TGTGCCAGCTCACTAGGACTAGCGGGGTCCGACGAGCAGTACTTC	15	TRBJ2-7	NA	TRBV18	TRBD2
CASSYSGTETEAFF	TGTGCCAGCAGTTACTCGGGGACAGAGACTGAAGCTTTCTTT	14	TRBJ1-1	few	TRBV6-5	TRBD1
CASSYRGSRNQPQHF	TGTGCCAGCAGTTATCGGGGGAGCCGCAATCAGCCCCAGCATTTT	15	TRBJ1-5	NA	TRBV6-6	NA
CASSLTDDTEAFF	TGTGCCAGCAGTTTAACCGACGATACTGAAGCTTTCTTT	13	TRBJ1-1	NA	TRBV27	NA
CASSPMSRTEAFF	TGTGCCAGCAGCCCCATGAGTCGAACTGAAGCTTTCTTT	13	TRBJ1-1	many	TRBV7-9	NA
CSVDVGRAVNEQFF	TGCAGCGTTGACGTCGGGAGGGCCGTGAATGAGCAGTTCTTC	14	TRBJ2-1	NA	TRBV29-1	TRBD2
CAASSPSPGASNQPQHF	TGTGCCGCGAGTTCCCCGTCGCCTGGCGCGAGCAATCAGCCCCAGCATTTT	17	TRBJ1-5	NA	TRBV28	NA
CAISDETGSQPQHF	TGTGCCATCAGTGACGAGACAGGGAGTCAGCCCCAGCATTTT	14	TRBJ1-5	NA	TRBV10-3	TRBD1
CASSLVAGGRLNEQFF	TGTGCCAGCAGCTTAGTAGCGGGAGGGCGTCTCAATGAGCAGTTCTTC	16	TRBJ2-1	few	TRBV7-3	TRBD2
CASSQGKGRVVGPDEAFF	TGTGCCAGCAGCCAGGGTAAAGGGCGGGTGGTCGGGCCGGATGAAGCTTTCTTT	18	TRBJ1-1	once	TRBV11-2	NA